The source of this T cell receptor beta chain is a study of OX40 agonist ivuxolimab in advanced cancers. With respect to this clone: Its specificity is unknown.

The data were produced by immunoSEQ multiplex PCR, yet TCRdb's version contains in-frame clones alone and is incomplete. The sample contains almost 50,000 clones, around 84% of which appear only once. CDR1 and CDR2 (germline): SGHDT, YYEEEE. The CDR3 covers 13 residues. With 2 bases removed from V and 1 base from J, the gap between germline ends came to 3 bases. Study-wide findings and caveats: Normalized T-cell clonal expansion was also low in some nonresponders.

This chain uses TRBV5-6 with TRBJ2-2; no definite D call. This specimen consisted of CD4+ or CD8+ T cells sorted from blood, obtained in a trial of the OX40 agonist ivuxolimab. This clonotype was sampled from an adult with an advanced solid tumor such as melanoma, head and neck, liver or kidney cancer. CDR3 bases: TGTGCCAGCAGCTTAAGGAACACCGGGGAGCTGTTTTTT. It is translated as CASSLRNTGELFF.